Listed below are T cell receptor beta chains from one sample, sequenced in a study of T cells in Graves' hyperthyroidism and ophthalmopathy. TCRdb fed the multiplex PCR reads into MiXCR, producing one record per CDR3 protein. Found here are fewer than 400,000 distinct CDR3 sequences, 15% to 19% of them singletons; the top ten hold about a quarter. Source material: blood. The receptors derive from a woman younger than 35 with Graves' hyperthyroidism that later progressed to Graves' ophthalmopathy. Each CDR3 is given with its conserved first and last residue. Each record gives: D gene, CDR3 length, V gene, J gene, clone size, CDR3 protein, CDR3 DNA. A D gene is named only where the DNA matches it firmly. For some rows the clone size is stated as once, few or many, or as a class when expanded; others skip it.

TRBD2	16	TRBV20-1	TRBJ2-7	many	CSAPTPKREGSYEQYF	TGCAGTGCCCCAACGCCAAAGCGGGAGGGGTCATACGAGCAGTACTTC
TRBD1	14	TRBV5-1	TRBJ2-1	-	CASGTGGFYNEQFF	TGCGCCAGCGGGACAGGGGGCTTCTACAATGAGCAGTTCTTC
-	13	TRBV27	TRBJ2-7	many	CASSLSAHQEQYF	TGTGCCAGCAGTTTATCAGCCCACCAGGAGCAGTACTTC
TRBD1	14	TRBV5-8	TRBJ1-5	many	CASSWTGFNQPQHF	TGTGCCAGCAGCTGGACAGGCTTCAATCAGCCCCAGCATTTT
TRBD1	14	TRBV12-3/TRBV12-4	TRBJ2-1	many	CASSLVGQGDEQFF	TGTGCCAGCAGTTTAGTCGGACAGGGAGATGAGCAGTTCTTC
-	15	TRBV28	TRBJ2-7	many	CASSSPPVLRDEQYF	TGTGCCAGCAGTTCTCCTCCGGTCCTAAGGGACGAGCAGTACTTC
TRBD1	15	TRBV6-1	TRBJ2-7	-	CASSMGQGRSYEQYF	TGTGCCAGCAGTATGGGACAGGGGAGGTCCTACGAGCAGTACTTC
-	11	TRBV6-2/TRBV6-3	TRBJ2-2	many	CASSSPGELFF	TGTGCCAGCAGTTCCCCCGGGGAGCTGTTTTTT
TRBD2	15	TRBV28	TRBJ2-1	many	CASSRLGGRANEQFF	TGTGCCAGCAGCCGCCTCGGGGGGAGGGCCAATGAGCAGTTCTTC
-	14	TRBV10-3	TRBJ2-3	-	CASSRVGYTDTQYF	TGTGCCAGCAGCAGGGTAGGGTACACAGATACGCAGTATTTT